The 6 T cell receptor beta chains below were found in one sample sequenced in a study of blood T cell repertoires in COVID-19. Assay: immunoSEQ multiplex PCR; the TCRdb copy retains only in-frame clones and omits some. The table lists 35,000 to 40,000 clones, roughly 90% of them singletons. The material sequenced was peripheral blood. The receptors were gathered from a man between 65 and 79 years old with acute or convalescent COVID-19.

The V gene is TRBV6-5, the J gene TRBJ2-2; 8 nucleotides align to TRBD2. CDR3 size: 15 residues. Germline-derived CDR1 and CDR2 are MNHEY and SVGAGI. J lost 3 bases, V lost 8 bases, and 8 bases had no gene match. The CDR3 is CASGAGGQYTGELFF. Here the CDR3 DNA reads TGTGCCAGCGGCGCGGGGGGCCAATACACCGGGGAGCTGTTTTTT.

This sequence joins TRBV4-3 and TRBJ1-5; unclear D gene. The V end was cut by 0 bases, the J end by 4 bases, with 10 bases between. The CDR3 totals 15 residues. CDR1 is LGHNA, CDR2 YSLEER, per germline. The CDR3 here is CASSQDGDGNQPQHF. The CDR3 nucleotides read TGCGCCAGCAGCCAAGATGGTGACGGGAATCAGCCCCAGCATTTT.

The chain is built from TRBV6-6 and TRBJ1-5; TRBD1 might be the D (5 bases). Germline lookup yields CDR1 MNHNY and CDR2 SVGAGI (reference sequence). V lost 5 bases and J 4 bases, leaving 9 bases between the germline ends. This CDR3 comprises 13 residues. CDR3 protein: CASSTQGNQPQHF. Here the CDR3 DNA reads TGTGCCAGCAGTACCCAGGGAAATCAGCCCCAGCATTTT.

The chain is built from TRBV6-5 and TRBJ2-1, with D possibly matching TRBD2 (6 bases). V dropped 2 bases and J dropped 2 bases, with 13 bases sitting between them. The CDR3 consists of 16 residues. Germline-derived CDR1 and CDR2 are MNHEY and SVGAGI. The CDR3 is CASSYTGAGPYNEQFF. In DNA, the CDR3 is TGTGCCAGCAGTTACACGGGAGCGGGCCCCTACAATGAGCAGTTCTTC.

This chain uses TRBV25-1 with TRBJ2-5, with D perhaps matching TRBD1 (6 bases). Germline CDR1 MGHDK, CDR2 SYGVNS. V shed 7 bases and J shed 3 bases, with 9 bases lying between them. The CDR3 totals 12 residues. CDR3 amino acids: CASKGHEETQYF. The CDR3 nucleotides read TGTGCCAGCAAGGGACACGAAGAGACCCAGTACTTC. Full variable domain (outside the CDR3, taken from reference TRBV25-1 and TRBJ2-5): EADIYQTPRYLVIGTGKKITLECSQTMGHDKMYWYQQDPGMELHLIHYSYGVNSTEKGDLSSESTVSRIRTEHFPLTLESARPSHTSQYLCASKGHEETQYFGPGTRLLVL.

The chain joins TRBV18 to TRBJ1-4; maybe TRBD1 (6 bases). The CDR3 extends over 14 amino acids. Germline V gene sequence: CDR1 KGHSH, CDR2 LQKENI. The germline V and J ends were trimmed by 3 bases and 1 base, with 6 bases remaining between them. The CDR3 DNA follows: TGTGCCAGCTCACCGGACAGAACTAATGAAAAACTGTTTTTT. Its protein product is CASSPDRTNEKLFF.